This T cell receptor (beta chain) is from a study of cytomegalovirus exposure and HLA in healthy donors. Study-wide background: Later analysis reported that the roughly 130 validation repertoires shared the platform of the approximately 690 first-cohort repertoires.

Trimming at V came to 4 bases and at J to 2 bases, leaving 6 bases not matched to a gene. Germline-derived CDR1 and CDR2 are SGHTS and YDEGEE. This CDR3 comprises 15 residues. Study-wide findings and caveats: Among TCR beta chains, those listed as cytomegalovirus-associated numbered over 150. Subsequent analysis of the 120 or so validation repertoires found a tendency for first-cohort TCR clusters to co-occur. Reportedly, diagnosis of cytomegalovirus status by the classifier showed high specificity and sensitivity.

Assay: immunoSEQ multiplex PCR; the TCRdb copy retains only in-frame clones and omits some. The sample lists under 95,000 clones, approximately 95% occurring once. A word on this clone: Its antigen remains unknown.

This sequence joins TRBV5-8 and TRBJ2-7, with TRBD2 identical over 10 bases. This receptor was taken from a woman aged 18-29 years in good health and CMV-seropositive. Material: PBMCs. The CDR3 nucleotides read TGTGCCAGCAGCCGTGGACTAGCGGAACCCTACGAGCAGTACTTC. Translating it yields CASSRGLAEPYEQYF.